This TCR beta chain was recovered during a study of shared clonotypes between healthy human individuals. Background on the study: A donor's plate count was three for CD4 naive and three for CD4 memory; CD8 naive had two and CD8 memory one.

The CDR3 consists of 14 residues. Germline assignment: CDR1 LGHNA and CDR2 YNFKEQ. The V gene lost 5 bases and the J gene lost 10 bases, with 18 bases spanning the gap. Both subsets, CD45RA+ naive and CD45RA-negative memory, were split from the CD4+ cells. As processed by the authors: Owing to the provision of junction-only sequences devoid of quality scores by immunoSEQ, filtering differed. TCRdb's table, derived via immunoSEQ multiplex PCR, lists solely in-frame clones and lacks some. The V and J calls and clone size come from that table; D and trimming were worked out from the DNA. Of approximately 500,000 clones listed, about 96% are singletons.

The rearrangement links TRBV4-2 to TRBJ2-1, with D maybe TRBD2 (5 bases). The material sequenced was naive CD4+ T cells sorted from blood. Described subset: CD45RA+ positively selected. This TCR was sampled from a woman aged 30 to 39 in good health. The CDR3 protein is CASSSRGPPDEQFF. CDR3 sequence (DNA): TGTGCCAGCAGCTCACGGGGTCCCCCTGACGAGCAGTTCTTC.